This T cell receptor (beta chain) is from a study of PD-L1 blockade in urothelial cancer. On the study more broadly: The patients' atezolizumab therapy, 1,200 mg intravenously every 3 weeks, started at some point between 2014 and 2015. Samples came from 3 weeks, at the second dose, and 6 weeks into treatment.

With 4 bases clipped from V and 0 bases from J, the junction kept 10 bases outside the gene matches. The CDR3 is 17 residues long. Germline lookup yields CDR1 SGHRS and CDR2 YFSETQ. The table came from immunoSEQ multiplex PCR; TCRdb's copy has only in-frame clones and leaves some out. The data show 95,000 to 100,000 clones, 80% to 90% seen once. Time point indicated: pretreatment peripheral blood. The gene calls are TRBV5-1 and TRBJ2-3; 8 bases fit TRBD2. This specimen was PBMCs, taken around atezolizumab (anti-PD-L1) treatment. The receptor was isolated from a man aged 55-75 years with urothelial cancer. Here the CDR3 DNA reads TGCGCCAGCAGCGACATTGTGAGCGGGAGTAGCACAGATACGCAGTATTTT. Its protein product is CASSDIVSGSSTDTQYF.